Sequencing of this TCR beta chain was carried out in a study of shared clonotypes between healthy human individuals. Assay: immunoSEQ multiplex PCR; the TCRdb copy retains only in-frame clones and omits some. The sample includes roughly 2.5 million clones, just over 90% of them seen just once. Among the donors, all were Caucasian adults who lived in Nashville, Tennessee. The clonotype comes from a man younger than 35 in good health. The material sequenced was naive CD4+ T cells sorted from blood. Subset specified: CD45RA+ positively selected.

The CDR3 region has the DNA TGTGCCAGCTCAGCTGCGGCCTACGAGCAGTACTTC. Translating it yields CASSAAAYEQYF. The J gene is TRBJ2-7, the V gene TRBV18; D is uncertain. Germline V gene lookup returns CDR1 KGHSH and CDR2 LQKENI. CDR3 size: 12 residues. V was trimmed by 5 bases and J by 2 bases, leaving 7 bases between them.